Presented here are 2 T cell receptor beta chains from one specimen sequenced in a study of sequential checkpoint blockade in melanoma. TCRdb's table, derived via immunoSEQ multiplex PCR, lists solely in-frame clones and lacks some. In the table there are around 3,000 clones, roughly 17% of which are singletons. The treatment: randomized to nivolumab then ipilimumab (arm A) or the reverse (arm B). Sequences were derived from tumor tissue (inferred from file names), sampled from a patient given nivolumab and ipilimumab in sequence. The origin of the receptors is a human donor with melanoma.

By sample share, this clone is medium-sized. The chain couples TRBV11-3 to TRBJ2-5; 10 positions match TRBD1. CDR3 size: 15 residues. Germline lookup yields CDR1 SGHNT and CDR2 YENEEA. Unmatched junction bases numbered 7, after V lost 4 bases and J lost 5 bases. CDR3 bases: TGTGCCAGCAGCTACCGGGACAGGGGTCGGGAGACCCAGTACTTC. Protein: CASSYRDRGRETQYF.

This clone was recorded a few times. The chain joins TRBV29-1 to TRBJ1-2, with D unresolved. Germline V gene lookup returns CDR1 SQVTM and CDR2 ANQGSEA. V lost 6 bases and J lost 5, with 19 bases in between. The CDR3 has 14 residues. CDR3 in DNA: TGCAGCGTCAAGGACCCGTCGAATCATTATGGCTACACCTTC. Its translation: CSVKDPSNHYGYTF.